This passage covers 31 T cell receptor beta chains from one sample sequenced in a study of blood T cells in healthy people across ages. The second PCR ran roughly 7 to 12 cycles with a sample-barcoded 5' primer and J-beta primers. TCRdb passed the 5' RACE reads through MiXCR, listing each CDR3 protein once. The data show around 870,000 distinct CDR3 sequences, 29% seen once. Sequencing was performed on blood. The source is a woman older than 75 in good health.

The chain is built from TRBV20-1 and TRBJ2-3; D not resolved. The CDR3 covers 12 residues. Germline V gene data show CDR1 as DFQATT and CDR2 as SNEGSKA (reference sequence). V lost 1 base and J 10 bases, leaving 12 bases between the germline ends. The CDR3 region has the DNA TGCAGTGCTAGAGTGGGCCCCAAGGCGCAGTATTTT. Translated: CSARVGPKAQYF.

Regarding this clonotype: An end of the junction does not agree with germline; a read error may underlie this. The V and J genes are TRBV24-1 and TRBJ2-6; possibly TRBD1 for D (6 bases). There are 14 residues in the CDR3. Germline values: CDR1 KGHDR, CDR2 SFDVKD. CDR3 DNA: TGTGCCACCAGCCAGGGGTCTGGGGCCAGCGTCCTGACTTTC. Protein sequence: CATSQGSGASVLTF.

This clonotype appeared many times. The V call is TRBV12-3 or TRBV12-4, the J call TRBJ2-7; 8 bases agree with TRBD2. With V trimmed by 5 bases and J by 3 bases, 6 bases remained unmatched. This CDR3 region has 14 residues. The CDR3 loop reads CASSTRGASYEQYF. The CDR3 nucleotides read TGTGCCAGCAGTACGCGGGGGGCCAGCTACGAGCAGTACTTC.

This rearrangement joins TRBV18 to TRBJ2-1, with 10 bases that match TRBD2. V shed 8 bases and J 9 bases; nucleotides not matched to a gene: 7. The CDR3 extends over 13 amino acids. Germline CDR1 KGHSH, CDR2 LQKENI. This CDR3 reads CASPAGTSVEQFF. CDR3 nucleotides: TGTGCCAGCCCAGCCGGGACTAGCGTTGAGCAGTTCTTC.

By its share, this clonotype is large. The CDR3 sequence: CASSRPMGLAGTNHEQYF. CDR3 coding DNA: TGTGCCAGCAGCCGCCCCATGGGGTTAGCTGGAACCAACCACGAGCAGTACTTC. V is TRBV6-2 or TRBV6-3 and J is TRBJ2-7; no clear D gene. CDR3 size: 18 residues. With 6 bases removed from V and 5 bases from J, the gap between germline ends came to 29 bases. Germline CDR1 MNHEY, CDR2 SVGEGT.

The genes are TRBV29-1 and TRBJ1-4, with D maybe TRBD1 (5 bases). Germline V gives CDR1 SQVTM, CDR2 ANQGSEA. The CDR3 length is 13 residues. V lost 7 bases, J lost 7 bases, and 16 bases lay in between. The CDR3, as DNA: TGCAGCGGTTGGATGTCAAGGGGTGAAAAACTGTTTTTT. Protein sequence: CSGWMSRGEKLFF.

This clonotype has at least ten counts. This chain uses TRBV10-3 with TRBJ2-3, with TRBD1 matching 10 bases. The CDR3 has 18 residues. Germline V gene sequence: CDR1 ENHRY, CDR2 SYGVKD. Unmatched junction bases numbered 13, after V lost 6 bases and J lost 1 base. The CDR3, as DNA: TGTGCCATCAGCGGATCGCCCGGGACAGGGGAAGGCACAGATACGCAGTATTTT. Translating it yields CAISGSPGTGEGTDTQYF.

The rearrangement uses TRBV5-6 and TRBJ1-2; 7 nucleotides agree with TRBD1. The V gene end was trimmed by 3 bases and the J gene end by 3 bases; junction bases not matched to a gene: 17. CDR1 is SGHDT, CDR2 YYEEEE, per germline. CDR3 length equals 18 residues. The CDR3 coding sequence is TGTGCCAGCAGCTCGGGACAGATCCTCACGGGATTATACTATGGCTACACCTTC. It translates to CASSSGQILTGLYYGYTF.

The chain recombines TRBV11-2 with TRBJ2-3; 7 bases align to TRBD1. V lost 0 bases to trimming and J lost 4 bases; unmatched junction nucleotides: 10. The CDR3 length is 17 residues. Germline V gives CDR1 SGHAT, CDR2 FQNNGV. Here the CDR3 DNA reads TGTGCCAGCAGCTTAGAATGGACAGGACTGGCCCCAGATACGCAGTATTTT. Translated: CASSLEWTGLAPDTQYF.

This clonotype appeared many times. The chain employs TRBV27 and TRBJ1-2; D unresolved. This CDR3 comprises 14 residues. Trimming cost V 9 bases and J 0 bases, with 14 bases left between them. Per germline, CDR1 MNHEY and CDR2 SMNVEV (reference sequence). The CDR3 region is CASQEAGSNYGYTF. The CDR3 DNA sequence: TGTGCCAGTCAGGAGGCAGGATCTAACTATGGCTACACCTTC.

The rearrangement uses TRBV7-2 and TRBJ1-5; D is uncertain. The CDR3 length is 14 residues. Germline CDR1 SGHTA, CDR2 FQGNSA. The ends were cut back, 2 bases at V and 7 bases at J, with 12 bases in the middle. This CDR3 is CASSLRQSRQPQHF. In DNA form, the CDR3 reads TGTGCCAGCAGCTTACGGCAGTCCAGACAGCCCCAGCATTTT.

For this clonotype: One junction end does not reproduce the germline sequence, and a read error may be involved. The chain links TRBV18 to TRBJ2-4; 7 bases agree with TRBD1. The V gene's germline CDR1 is KGHSH and CDR2 LQKENI. This CDR3 is built from 14 residues. The CDR3 spells CAGSPQGVKNIQYF. CDR3 in DNA: TGTGCCGGCTCACCCCAGGGGGTGAAAAACATTCAGTACTTC.

This clonotype was counted between two and nine times. The V call is TRBV7-2, the J call TRBJ2-2; no clear D gene. The V end lost 5 bases, the J end lost 2 bases, and 12 bases lay between the germline ends. The germline V gene has CDR1 SGHTA and CDR2 FQGNSA. This CDR3 is 15 amino acids long. The CDR3 here is CASSPSRLNTGELFF. The CDR3 DNA sequence: TGTGCCAGCAGCCCCTCCCGACTTAACACCGGGGAGCTGTTTTTT.

Concerning this clonotype itself: One end of the junction fails to match germline, which may point to a read error. The chain couples TRBV5-1 to TRBJ2-1; 8 bases fit TRBD1. Per germline, CDR1 SGHRS and CDR2 YFSETQ. This CDR3 contains 14 residues. The CDR3 protein is CASSLGTGYNVQVF. DNA for the CDR3: TGCGCCAGCAGCTTGGGGACAGGGTACAATGTGCAGGTCTTC.

Note on this clonotype: The junction and the germline gene differ at one end; a read error may be behind it. The V and J genes are TRBV12-3 or TRBV12-4 and TRBJ2-5; D unresolved. This CDR3 region has 12 residues. The CDR3 here is CAGSFLGETQYF. The CDR3 bases are TGTGCCGGCAGTTTTCTTGGAGAGACCCAGTACTTC.

There are many counts of this clonotype. V gene TRBV5-1 combines with J gene TRBJ2-5, with 7 bases matching TRBD1. Germline CDR1 SGHRS, CDR2 YFSETQ. The ends lost 4 bases at V and 1 base at J; junction bases unmatched: 7. The CDR3 runs 15 residues. The CDR3 sequence is CASSTGQNSQETQYF. In nucleotides, the CDR3 is TGCGCCAGCAGCACGGGACAGAACTCCCAAGAGACCCAGTACTTC.

The J gene is TRBJ2-5, the V gene TRBV29-1, with no clear D. TRBJ2-7 matches the DNA end more closely, so the J call is doubtful. Germline V gene data show CDR1 as SQVTM and CDR2 as ANQGSEA. The length of the CDR3 is 12 residues. The CDR3: CSVQRASGEQYF. CDR3 sequence (DNA): TGCAGCGTTCAAAGGGCATCGGGCGAGCAGTACTTC.

This clonotype was seen at least ten times. The V and J genes are TRBV12-3 or TRBV12-4 and TRBJ2-3; TRBD2 matches 9 bases. The V and J ends lost 5 bases and 4 bases, in that order; junction bases with no gene match: 7. The CDR3 length is 15 residues. CDR3 nucleotides: TGTGCCAGCAGTGCACAGACTAGCGGTCCAGATACGCAGTATTTT. It codes for CASSAQTSGPDTQYF.

The genes are TRBV7-2 and TRBJ2-5; D perhaps matches TRBD2 (7 bases). The CDR3 covers 15 residues. Deletions cut 1 base from V and 5 bases from J, with 14 bases between. Germline values: CDR1 SGHTA, CDR2 FQGNSA. The CDR3: CASSLGGGSSETQYF. The CDR3 bases are TGTGCCAGCAGCTTAGGCGGGGGCTCCTCGGAGACCCAGTACTTC.

This chain connects TRBV12-3 or TRBV12-4 to TRBJ2-2; possibly TRBD1 for D (6 bases). The CDR3 sequence is 15 residues long. With 7 bases removed from V and 2 bases from J, the gap between germline ends came to 14 bases. This chain's CDR3 is CASIVQGLNTGELFF. For the CDR3, the DNA is TGTGCCAGCATCGTACAGGGTTTAAACACCGGGGAGCTGTTTTTT.

This clonotype was seen ten or more times. V usage is TRBV7-6 and J usage is TRBJ2-5; 7 nucleotides line up with TRBD2. V lost 5 bases to trimming and J lost 5 bases; unmatched junction nucleotides: 5. Germline CDR1 reads SGHVS; CDR2 reads FNYEAQ. CDR3 size: 13 residues. The CDR3 sequence is CASSKLASETQYF. The CDR3 coding sequence is TGTGCCAGCAGCAAACTAGCGTCGGAGACCCAGTACTTC.

This clonotype was recorded many times. The chain joins TRBV5-6 to TRBJ2-7, with 9 bases lining up with TRBD1. Trimming cost V 2 bases and J 2 bases; bases outside gene matches: 5. The germline CDR1 and CDR2 sequences are SGHDT and YYEEEE. The CDR3 spans 15 residues. The CDR3 here is CASSFSGTGTYEQYF. Written as DNA, the CDR3 is TGTGCCAGCAGCTTTTCCGGGACAGGGACCTACGAGCAGTACTTC. The variable domain in full, with the rest retrieved from reference TRBV5-6 and TRBJ2-7, is DAGVTQSPTHLIKTRGQQVTLRCSPKSGHDTVSWYQQALGQGPQFIFQYYEEEERQRGNFPDRFSGHQFPNYSSELNVNALLLGDSALYLCASSFSGTGTYEQYFGPGTRLTVT.

There are a few counts of this clonotype. The gene calls are TRBV7-8 and TRBJ2-4; 7 nucleotides align to TRBD1. CDR1 and CDR2 from the germline V gene are SGHVS and FQNEAQ. The CDR3 has 15 amino acids. V lost 3 bases, J lost 4 bases, and 6 bases stayed unmatched. In DNA, the CDR3 is TGTGCCAGCAGCTTGGACAGGTTTCTAAAAAACATTCAGTACTTC. Translated, it gives CASSLDRFLKNIQYF.

This clonotype was picked up many times. The chain uses TRBV2 and TRBJ2-3, with unresolved D. The CDR3 has 15 residues. Germline V gives CDR1 SNHLY, CDR2 FYNNEI. Trimming cost V 6 bases and J 2 bases, with 15 bases left between them. CDR3 protein: CASSGTPSVTDTQYF. The CDR3 DNA reads TGTGCCAGCAGCGGTACCCCTTCGGTCACAGATACGCAGTATTTT.

This clonotype came up many times. This chain connects TRBV6-5 to TRBJ2-3; TRBD2 agrees at 7 bases. Trimming took 2 bases from V and 0 from J; bases not matched to a gene: 11. This CDR3 is 18 amino acids long. Germline values: CDR1 MNHEY, CDR2 SVGAGI. In nucleotides, the CDR3 is TGTGCCAGCAGTTACAAGGGTAGCGGGTCTTCTAGCACAGATACGCAGTATTTT. This translates into CASSYKGSGSSSTDTQYF.

About this clonotype itself: Possible read error: a much larger clone is one base away. The chain carries TRBV28 and TRBJ2-1, with D unclear. CDR1 is MDHEN and CDR2 is SYDVKM in the germline V gene. Trimming pared 5 bases from V and 10 bases from J, leaving 12 bases between. The CDR3 extends over 12 amino acids. The CDR3 nucleotides are TGTGCCAGCAGTATAGTTATCAACGAGCAGTTCTTC. Residues: CASSIVINEQFF.

As to this clonotype: An end of the junction differs from the germline gene, which may be a read error. This chain uses TRBV3-1 with TRBJ2-7, with D perhaps matching TRBD1 (6 bases). The CDR3 is 14 residues long. The germline V gene encodes CDR1 LGHDT and CDR2 YNNKEL (reference sequence). CDR3 in DNA: TGTGCCAGCAGCCAAGAAGACAGGTTCTACGGGCAGTACTTC. Translating it yields CASSQEDRFYGQYF.

The rearrangement links TRBV6-1 to TRBJ1-5, with a weak D call TRBD1 (5 bases). Germline V CDR1 and CDR2: MNHNS, SASEGT. Trimming pared 2 bases from V and 2 bases from J, leaving 10 bases between. The CDR3 is made up of 15 amino acids. This chain's CDR3 is CASSERGFGNQPQHF. For the CDR3, the DNA is TGTGCCAGCAGTGAAAGGGGTTTTGGCAATCAGCCCCAGCATTTT.

The rearrangement links TRBV3-1 to TRBJ1-1; a weak D match, TRBD1 (6 bases). The V gene's germline CDR1 is LGHDT and CDR2 YNNKEL (reference sequence). V was shortened by 1 base and J by 0 bases, with 12 bases between the two germline ends. CDR3 length: 16 residues. Written as DNA, the CDR3 is TGTGCCAGCAGCCAAGGGGGGGCCAAAATGAACACTGAAGCTTTCTTT. It codes for CASSQGGAKMNTEAFF.

This clonotype was counted ten times or more. An end of the junction differs from the germline gene, which may be a read error. The chain carries TRBV5-1 and TRBJ1-1, with 7 nucleotides matching TRBD1. CDR3 length: 14 residues. CDR1 and CDR2 from the germline V gene are SGHRS and YFSETQ. The chain's CDR3 is CASSLDRANTEAFF. The CDR3 DNA is TGTGCCAGCAGCTTAGACAGGGCGAACACTGAAGCTTTCTTT. Together with reference TRBV5-1 and TRBJ1-1, the CDR3 gives the full variable domain: KAGVTQTPRYLIKTRGQQVTLSCSPISGHRSVSWYQQTPGQGLQFLFEYFSETQRNKGNFPGRFSGRQFSNSRSEMNVSTLELGDSALYLCASSLDRANTEAFFGQGTRLTVV.

This clonotype was seen a handful of times. The V call is TRBV20-1, the J call TRBJ2-1; D may be TRBD2 (5 bases). CDR3 size: 15 residues. From germline, CDR1 is DFQATT and CDR2 SNEGSKA (reference sequence). Trimming took off 4 bases at V and 9 bases at J, with 22 bases between the two ends. CDR3: CSAKSGSGRATEQFF. The CDR3 coding sequence is TGCAGTGCTAAGTCGGGGAGTGGTCGGGCTACTGAGCAGTTCTTC.